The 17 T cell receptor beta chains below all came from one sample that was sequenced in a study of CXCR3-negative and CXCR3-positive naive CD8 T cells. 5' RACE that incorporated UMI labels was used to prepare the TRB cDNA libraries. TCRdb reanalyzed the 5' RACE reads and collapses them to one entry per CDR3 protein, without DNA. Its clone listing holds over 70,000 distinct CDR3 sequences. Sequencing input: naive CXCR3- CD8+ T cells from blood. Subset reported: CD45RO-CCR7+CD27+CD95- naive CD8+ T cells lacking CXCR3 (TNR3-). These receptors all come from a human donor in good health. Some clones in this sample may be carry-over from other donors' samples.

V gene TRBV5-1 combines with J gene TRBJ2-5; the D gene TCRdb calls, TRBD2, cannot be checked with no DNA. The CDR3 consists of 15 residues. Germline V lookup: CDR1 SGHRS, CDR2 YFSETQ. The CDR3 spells CASSLSGGELETQYF.

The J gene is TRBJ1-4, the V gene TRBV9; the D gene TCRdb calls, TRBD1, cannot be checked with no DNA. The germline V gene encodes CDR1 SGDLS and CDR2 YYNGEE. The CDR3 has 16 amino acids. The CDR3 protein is CASSVVPRGHCEKLFF.

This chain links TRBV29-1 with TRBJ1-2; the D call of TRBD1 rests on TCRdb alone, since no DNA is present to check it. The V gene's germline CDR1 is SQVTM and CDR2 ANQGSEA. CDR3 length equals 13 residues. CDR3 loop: CSVATGTGDGYTF.

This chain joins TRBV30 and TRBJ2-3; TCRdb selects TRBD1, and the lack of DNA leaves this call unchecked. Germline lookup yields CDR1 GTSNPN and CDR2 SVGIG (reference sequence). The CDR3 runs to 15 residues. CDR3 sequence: CATNGGTGPTDTQYF.

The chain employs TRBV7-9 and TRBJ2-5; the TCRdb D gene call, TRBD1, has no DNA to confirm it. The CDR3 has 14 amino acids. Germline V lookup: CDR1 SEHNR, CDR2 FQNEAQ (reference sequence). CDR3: CASSVSGGGETQYF.

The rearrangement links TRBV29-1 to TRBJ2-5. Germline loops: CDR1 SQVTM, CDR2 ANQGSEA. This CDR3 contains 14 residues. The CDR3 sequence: CSVVGRGVQETQYF. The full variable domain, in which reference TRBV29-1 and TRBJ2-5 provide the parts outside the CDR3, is SAVISQKPSRDICQRGTSLTIQCQVDSQVTMMFWYRQQPGQSLTLIATANQGSEATYESGFVIDKFPISRPNLTFSTLTVSNMSPEDSSIYLCSVVGRGVQETQYFGPGTRLLVL.

Here the CDR3 reads CASSQVRMNTEAFF. The chain uses TRBV4-1 and TRBJ1-1. CDR1 is MGHRA, CDR2 YSYEKL, per germline. This CDR3 region has 14 residues.

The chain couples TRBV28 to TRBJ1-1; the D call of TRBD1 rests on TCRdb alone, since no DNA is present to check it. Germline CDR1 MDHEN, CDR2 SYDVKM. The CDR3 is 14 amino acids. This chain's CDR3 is CASSHPGVSLEAFF.

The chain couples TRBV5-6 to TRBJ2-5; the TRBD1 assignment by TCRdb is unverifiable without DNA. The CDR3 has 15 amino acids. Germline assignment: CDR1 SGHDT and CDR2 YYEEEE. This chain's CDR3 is CASSFDLGAAETQYF.

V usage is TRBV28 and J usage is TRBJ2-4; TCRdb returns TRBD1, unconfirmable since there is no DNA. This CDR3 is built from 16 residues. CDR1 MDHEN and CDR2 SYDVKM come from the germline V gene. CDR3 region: CASRPDRSLAKNIQYF.

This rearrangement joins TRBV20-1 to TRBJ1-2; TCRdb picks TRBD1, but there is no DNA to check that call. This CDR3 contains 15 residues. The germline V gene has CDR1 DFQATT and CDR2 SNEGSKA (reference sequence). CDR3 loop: CSAENIRTGRGGYTF.

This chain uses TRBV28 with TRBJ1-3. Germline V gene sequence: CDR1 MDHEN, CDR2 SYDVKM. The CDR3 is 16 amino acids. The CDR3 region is CASSPRGGLGGNTIYF.

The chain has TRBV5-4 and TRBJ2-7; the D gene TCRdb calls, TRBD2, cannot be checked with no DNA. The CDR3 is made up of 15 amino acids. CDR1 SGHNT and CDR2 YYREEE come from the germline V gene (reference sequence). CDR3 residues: CASSPERGGRYEQYF. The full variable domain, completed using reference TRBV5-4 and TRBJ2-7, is ETGVTQSPTHLIKTRGQQVTLRCSSQSGHNTVSWYQQALGQGPQFIFQYYREEENGRGNFPPRFSGLQFPNYSSELNVNALELDDSALYLCASSPERGGRYEQYFGPGTRLTVT.

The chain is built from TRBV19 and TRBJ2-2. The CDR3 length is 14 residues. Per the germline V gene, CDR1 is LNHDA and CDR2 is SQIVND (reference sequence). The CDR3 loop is CASSRWEVSGELFF.

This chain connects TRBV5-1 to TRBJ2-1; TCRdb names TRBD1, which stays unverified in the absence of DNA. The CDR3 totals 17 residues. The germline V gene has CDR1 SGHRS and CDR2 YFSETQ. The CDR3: CASSLGRQGDSYNEQFF.

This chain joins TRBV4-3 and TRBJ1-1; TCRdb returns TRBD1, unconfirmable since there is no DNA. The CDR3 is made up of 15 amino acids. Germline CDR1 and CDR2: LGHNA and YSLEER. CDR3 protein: CASSQDWGPGTEAFF.

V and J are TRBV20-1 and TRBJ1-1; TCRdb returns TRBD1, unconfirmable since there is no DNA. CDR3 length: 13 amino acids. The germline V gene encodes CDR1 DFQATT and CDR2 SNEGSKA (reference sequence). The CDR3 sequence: CSAIQELNTEAFF.